This entry features one T cell receptor (beta chain) sequence. The antigen this receptor binds is unknown. Base-call qualities are not available, and no considerably larger clone is one nucleotide away. These data come from a study of OX40 agonist ivuxolimab in advanced cancers. With respect to the entire study: The costimulatory receptor OX40 (CD134) was targeted by ivuxolimab, a fully human IgG2 agonistic monoclonal antibody. Intravenous ivuxolimab was administered to patients every 2 weeks at six dose levels: 0.01, 0.1, 0.3, 1.5, 3 and 10 mg/kg. Of the roughly 52 dose-escalation patients, hepatocellular carcinoma was present in roughly 19, melanoma in approximately 15, renal cell carcinoma in 9 and head and neck cancer in 9. In the dose-escalation cohort, more than 75% of patients were male, and the mean age was about 55 years, with a range of about 20 to 90. Prior anti-PD-1, anti-PD-L1 or anti-CTLA-4 therapy was permitted, and checkpoint inhibitors had been received by around 40% of dose-escalation patients. Three dose-escalation patients achieved partial responses, one with hepatocellular carcinoma and two with cutaneous melanoma. The point of sequencing TCRbeta in the periphery was to test whether ivuxolimab changed TCR sequence diversity and drove clonal T-cell expansion. The paper reports the monotherapy dose-escalation portion (N of about 56 patients) of the phase I ivuxolimab trial.

The paper as a whole reports these results and caveats: After ivuxolimab, CD8+ T cells had more expanded clones than CD4+ T cells on average. In partial responders in the 0.1-3.0 mg/kg groups, normalized peripheral clonal expansion was found to be among the lowest, especially among CD8+ T cells. Clonal expansion of both CD4+ and CD8+ blood T cells was observed from baseline to week 6 at doses 0.1 to 3.0 mg/kg. Low levels of normalized T-cell clonal expansion were also seen in some nonresponding patients. The antigen specificity of the peripheral T cells that underwent clonal expansion was not determined.

The trial excluded patients who had a history of autoimmune disease or who were on systemic immunosuppression. In every dose cohort, peripheral blood was drawn for TCR sequencing at baseline, cycle 4 day 1, and cycle 7 day 1. Samples came from an open-label, multicenter, first-in-human phase I dose-escalation trial of ivuxolimab. Adults with locally advanced or metastatic melanoma, renal cell, hepatocellular, or head and neck squamous cell carcinoma were enrolled in the trial. Before TCR sequencing, CD4+ T cells and CD8+ T cells were sorted from peripheral blood as separate populations. Genomic DNA was extracted from sorted cells for sequencing of the TCRbeta CDR3 region. The immunoSEQ Assay was used to sequence the TCRbeta CDR3 regions. TCRdb took over this immuneACCESS table, retaining in-frame rearrangements with V and J assigned. Such tables are incomplete; in checked studies, under half of the missing clones stem from an unresolved V gene, and the remainder is unexplained. The sample includes about 79,000 clones, with 88% observed a single time. The ten largest clones capture around 4.3% of the sample.

V is reduced by 2 bases and J by 3 bases, leaving a spacing of 14 bases between them. The CDR3 measures 15 amino acids from cysteine to phenylalanine. Only the CDR3 part of the read is kept: 45 bases, read in frame from the first base. CDR1 and CDR2, looked up from the germline V gene, are KGHSH and LQKENI. The source was CD4+ or CD8+ T cells sorted from blood, collected in a trial of the OX40 agonist ivuxolimab. The rearranged segments are TRBV18 and TRBJ2-7; the D gene is possibly TRBD2, with 5 bases matching. The TCR was taken from an adult with an advanced solid tumor such as melanoma, head and neck, liver or kidney cancer. In nucleotides, the sequence is TGTGCCAGCTCACCATCGAGGGCAGAGATCTACGAGCAGTACTTC. Protein translation: CASSPSRAEIYEQYF. This CDR3, with the reference TRBV18 and TRBJ2-7 proteins standing in past its ends, gives the full variable domain NAGVMQNPRHLVRRRGQEARLRCSPMKGHSHVYWYRQLPEEGLKFMVYLQKENIIDESGMPKERFSAEFPKEGPSILRIQQVVRGDSAAYFCASSPSRAEIYEQYFGPGTRLTVT.